This is a list of T cell receptor beta chains from one sample in a study of CD8+CD57+ T cells in acquired aplastic anemia. TCRdb recomputed calls from the reads with MiXCR, one row per CDR3 protein. The repertoire holds around 130,000 distinct CDR3 sequences, with over 55% as singletons. Material: sorted CD4+, CD8+, or CD8+CD57+ T cells (not recorded which) from PBMCs. These receptor sequences come from a human donor with aplastic anemia. The CDR3 runs from the conserved cysteine through the conserved F or W. The D gene is left open where the match is weak. Size values are once, few and many counts, or a class for expanded clones, and some rows have none.

>TRBV29-1|NA|16|TRBJ2-7|NA
CSVEEGGRAKSYEQYF
TGCAGCGTTGAAGAGGGCGGACGGGCAAAGTCCTACGAGCAGTACTTC
>TRBV7-9|NA|14|TRBJ2-1|many
CASSSAEAYNEQFF
TGTGCCAGCAGTTCGGCGGAGGCGTACAATGAGCAGTTCTTC
>TRBV2|NA|14|TRBJ1-2|many
CASSPDGGDYGYTF
TGTGCCAGCAGTCCGGATGGGGGCGACTATGGCTACACCTTC
>TRBV9|TRBD2|14|TRBJ2-1|NA
CASSQTSGYNEQFF
TGTGCCAGCAGCCAAACTAGCGGCTACAATGAGCAGTTCTTC
>TRBV7-9|NA|13|TRBJ1-2|NA
CASSLAGTYGYTF
TGTGCCAGCAGCTTAGCAGGGACCTATGGCTACACCTTC
>TRBV12-3/TRBV12-4|TRBD1|14|TRBJ1-1|NA
CASSFGTAGTEAFF
TGTGCCAGCAGTTTTGGGACAGCAGGCACTGAAGCTTTCTTT
>TRBV20-1|TRBD1|14|TRBJ1-1|NA
CSATGTVWNTEAFF
TGCAGTGCTACCGGGACAGTCTGGAACACTGAAGCTTTCTTT
>TRBV19|NA|14|TRBJ2-5|many
CASSTPWGRETQYF
TGTGCCAGTAGCACACCGTGGGGTCGGGAGACCCAGTACTTC
>TRBV10-3|TRBD2|15|TRBJ2-7|NA
CAISPGTSGTYKQYF
TGTGCCATCAGTCCCGGGACTAGCGGGACCTACAAGCAGTACTTC
>TRBV24-1|NA|13|TRBJ2-5|few
CATSDRYKGTQYF
TGTGCCACCAGTGACAGGTACAAGGGGACCCAGTACTTC
>TRBV15|NA|16|TRBJ2-1|NA
CATSSGRGLSYNEQFF
TGTGCCACCAGCAGCGGGAGGGGGCTCTCCTACAATGAGCAGTTCTTC
>TRBV6-2/TRBV6-3|TRBD1|17|TRBJ1-5|NA
CASSYWKGGQGSEPQHF
TGTGCCAGCAGTTACTGGAAAGGGGGCCAGGGGAGCGAGCCCCAGCATTTT
>TRBV7-6|TRBD1|12|TRBJ1-1|NA
CASSPGQGEAFF
TGTGCCAGCAGCCCAGGACAGGGAGAAGCTTTCTTT
>TRBV15|NA|14|TRBJ2-1|NA
CATSRAFSDNEQFF
TGTGCCACCAGCAGAGCCTTCTCAGACAATGAGCAGTTCTTC
>TRBV2|NA|13|TRBJ1-2|NA
CASRDCLNYGYTF
TGTGCCAGCAGGGACTGCTTAAACTATGGCTACACCTTC
>TRBV10-3|TRBD1|16|TRBJ1-3|few
CAISDQDRGGGNTIYF
TGTGCCATCAGTGACCAAGACAGGGGAGGTGGAAACACCATATATTTT
>TRBV2|NA|12|TRBJ2-7|few
CASGLNYLEQYF
TGTGCCAGCGGCCTGAATTATCTCGAGCAGTACTTC